This is a list of T cell receptor beta chains from one sample in a study of blood T cells in healthy people across ages. TCRdb reprocessed the 5' RACE reads via MiXCR and lists one record per CDR3 protein. The sample shows about 1,600,000 distinct CDR3 sequences, about 43% of them seen only once. The sequenced sample was blood. These receptors originate from a young woman in good health. CDR3s include the opening cysteine and the closing phenylalanine or tryptophan. The D gene is left open where the match is weak.

cdr3_aa: CASSFGLVEAFF
v_call: TRBV7-9
d_call: .
j_call: TRBJ1-1

cdr3_aa: CASSARGSTEAFF
v_call: TRBV6-1
d_call: .
j_call: TRBJ1-1

cdr3_aa: CAWYTVGQNTEAFF
v_call: TRBV30
d_call: .
j_call: TRBJ1-1

cdr3_aa: CASSQDQGRLNRFF
v_call: TRBV3-1
d_call: .
j_call: TRBJ2-1

cdr3_aa: CASSQGDRGRTNEKLFF
v_call: TRBV4-2
d_call: TRBD1
j_call: TRBJ1-4

cdr3_aa: CSAREPRGDTQYF
v_call: TRBV20-1
d_call: .
j_call: TRBJ2-3

cdr3_aa: CASSAPGSFRRADTDTQYF
v_call: TRBV6-1
d_call: .
j_call: TRBJ2-3

cdr3_aa: CASSYGGVNQPQHF
v_call: TRBV6-5
d_call: .
j_call: TRBJ1-5

cdr3_aa: CATSDPAFSEQFF
v_call: TRBV24-1
d_call: .
j_call: TRBJ2-1

cdr3_aa: CASSSGTINEQFF
v_call: TRBV28
d_call: .
j_call: TRBJ2-1

cdr3_aa: CASKGGSSTDTQYF
v_call: TRBV9
d_call: .
j_call: TRBJ2-3

cdr3_aa: CASSENENYGYTF
v_call: TRBV2
d_call: .
j_call: TRBJ1-2

cdr3_aa: CASSYFGPMNTEAFF
v_call: TRBV6-5
d_call: .
j_call: TRBJ1-1

cdr3_aa: CASSPGLAAKRTDTQYF
v_call: TRBV11-2
d_call: TRBD2
j_call: TRBJ2-3

cdr3_aa: CASSLGWVGGLTYEQYF
v_call: TRBV7-2
d_call: .
j_call: TRBJ2-7

cdr3_aa: CASSLVGARSSYNEQYF
v_call: TRBV5-1
d_call: .
j_call: TRBJ2-7

cdr3_aa: CASTNGGLRYNEQFF
v_call: TRBV6-5
d_call: .
j_call: TRBJ2-1

cdr3_aa: CASSVEDSLELGWAKNIQYF
v_call: TRBV9
d_call: .
j_call: TRBJ2-4

cdr3_aa: CASSYSASATTGELFF
v_call: TRBV6-5
d_call: .
j_call: TRBJ2-2

cdr3_aa: CASSPGLAGGTSYNEQFF
v_call: TRBV27
d_call: TRBD2
j_call: TRBJ2-1

cdr3_aa: CATRIGQETQYF
v_call: TRBV13
d_call: .
j_call: TRBJ2-5

cdr3_aa: CAISRGVDPDTQYF
v_call: TRBV10-3
d_call: .
j_call: TRBJ2-3

cdr3_aa: CASSQREGSGELFF
v_call: TRBV6-6
d_call: TRBD2
j_call: TRBJ2-2

cdr3_aa: CANSRGEYNEQFF
v_call: TRBV11-2
d_call: .
j_call: TRBJ2-1